One T cell receptor beta chain is described in this entry. The data were obtained in a study of blood T cell repertoires in COVID-19. Study information: The United States, Italy and Spain supplied acute and convalescent COVID-19 samples. Sources were T cells, B-cell-depleted T cells, or PBMCs; the material itself was cDNA or gDNA.

Germline V gene lookup returns CDR1 MNHEY and CDR2 SMNVEV (reference sequence). This CDR3 has 13 amino acids. Trimming shortened V by 7 bases and J by 6 bases, and 14 bases separated the two germline ends. Methods used by the authors: Nucleated cell counts were estimated from reference gene primer amplification. Only in-frame clones appear in the TCRdb table, and some are missing; sequencing was by immunoSEQ multiplex PCR. The V and J calls and clone size are taken from that table; D and trimming were inferred from the DNA. This sample yields under 350,000 clones, of which about 89% are seen a single time; approximately 4.6% belongs to the top ten.

J is TRBJ2-3 and V is TRBV27, with D possibly TRBD1 on 5 matching bases. The source material was peripheral blood. This receptor was obtained from a man in his forties or fifties with acute or convalescent COVID-19. CDR3 sequence (DNA): TGTGCCAGCACTCCAGGGTATTTGGATACGCAGTATTTT. Translated: CASTPGYLDTQYF.